This TCR beta chain originates from a study of T-cell reconstitution after alpha-beta-depleted transplantation in children. Using unique molecular identifiers, the investigators prepared the TCRbeta library. MiXCR, run by TCRdb on the PCR reads, gives a single entry per CDR3 protein. This table has 150,000 to 250,000 distinct CDR3 sequences, 5% to 7.5% appearing once. Trimming shortened V by 4 bases and J by 3 bases, and 7 bases separated the two germline ends. The CDR3 runs to 13 residues. Per germline, CDR1 ENHRY and CDR2 SYGVKD. There are many counts of this clonotype. This chain uses TRBV10-3 with TRBJ2-1; D unclear. This sequence was found in a girl under three years old with combined immunodeficiency, due to receive a stem cell transplant. This specimen was PBMCs, taken before TCRalphabeta/CD19-depleted stem cell transplant. The CDR3 loop is CAISAPDYNEQFF. CDR3 DNA: TGTGCCATCAGTGCTCCAGACTACAATGAGCAGTTCTTC.